This entry describes one TCR beta chain. Its antigen remains unknown. The V gene end was trimmed by 3 bases and the J gene end by 7 bases; junction bases not matched to a gene: 3. This CDR3 contains 15 residues. CDR1 and CDR2 (germline): MGHRA, YSYEKL. The data were obtained in a study of CD8 T cells in Susac syndrome. Broader study findings: The study conceded that its TCR sequencing and HLA analysis involved relatively few individuals.

The RNA input was 0.5 to 1 ug, and it was reverse transcribed with random hexamers. Via MiXCR, TCRdb re-called the immunoSEQ multiplex PCR reads, giving one row per CDR3 protein. The repertoire includes roughly 180,000 distinct CDR3 sequences, approximately 93% of them detected once, and around 0.097% sits in the top ten. V is TRBV4-1 and J is TRBJ2-1, with 13 bases identical to TRBD2. The specimen was CD4+ T cells from PBMCs. The origin of this receptor is a human donor with multiple sclerosis. CDR3 nucleotides: TGCGCCAGCAGCCACCCGGGACTAGCGGGGAATGAGCAGTTCTTC. It codes for CASSHPGLAGNEQFF.